These 7 T cell receptor beta chains were sequenced from one sample in a study of beta chain features in type 1 diabetes. No antigen has been assigned to these receptors. Findings and caveats of the study: Patients with Type 1 diabetes showed moderately but significantly shorter TCRB CDR3s in all four CD4+ subsets.

cDNA synthesis used the whole RNA isolate, giving expressed TCRB sequences. Repertoires were generated with immunoSEQ multiplex PCR, while TCRdb's copy carries only in-frame clones and drops some. The data contain 150,000 to 200,000 clones, roughly 8% of them seen just once; the ten biggest clones take up roughly 0.97%. Sequenced: central memory CD4+ T cells from blood. Source of these receptors: a woman between 35 and 50 years old with type 1 diabetes.

This chain links TRBV7-3 with TRBJ1-1, with D uncertain. CDR3 length equals 15 residues. CDR1 and CDR2 from the germline V gene are SGHTA and FQGTGA. V shed 4 bases and J shed 0 bases, with 12 bases lying between them. CDR3 DNA: TGTGCCAGCAGCTACCCCGGGTTGGTGAACACTGAAGCTTTCTTT. Its translation is CASSYPGLVNTEAFF.

This clone was found a few times. The gene calls are TRBV5-1 and TRBJ2-7; the D gene is possibly TRBD1 (6 bases). The CDR3 runs 15 residues. Germline V gives CDR1 SGHRS, CDR2 YFSETQ. The V end lost 0 bases, the J end lost 4 bases, and 14 bases lay between the germline ends. The CDR3 DNA reads TGCGCCAGCAGCTTGGAGGGACATTGGGGATACGAGCAGTACTTC. Translation: CASSLEGHWGYEQYF.

This clone occurred once. The chain recombines TRBV5-1 with TRBJ1-5, with TRBD1 matching 7 bases. V lost 5 bases to trimming and J lost 0 bases; unmatched junction nucleotides: 5. This CDR3 spans 15 amino acids. Germline CDR1 is SGHRS and CDR2 is YFSETQ. The CDR3 reads CASRLTGDSNQPQHF. In DNA, the CDR3 is TGCGCCAGCAGACTAACAGGGGATAGCAATCAGCCCCAGCATTTT.

The table lists this clone with a few counts. The chain links TRBV28 to TRBJ1-3, with TRBD1 identical over 9 bases. The CDR3 is 17 amino acids. With V trimmed by 2 bases and J by 3 bases, 8 bases remained unmatched. Germline V CDR1 and CDR2: MDHEN, SYDVKM. The CDR3 region has the DNA TGTGCCAGCAGTTTAGGGGGGACAGGGATAGGTGGAAACACCATATATTTT. It translates to CASSLGGTGIGGNTIYF. Combining the CDR3 with reference TRBV28 and TRBJ1-3 gives the whole variable domain DVKVTQSSRYLVKRTGEKVFLECVQDMDHENMFWYRQDPGLGLRLIYFSYDVKMKEKGDIPEGYSVSREKKERFSLILESASTNQTSMYLCASSLGGTGIGGNTIYFGEGSWLTVV.

The chain combines TRBV6-5 with TRBJ1-4; D gene ambiguous. Per the germline V gene, CDR1 is MNHEY and CDR2 is SVGAGI. This CDR3 is built from 13 residues. The ends were cut back, 5 bases at V and 10 bases at J, with 14 bases in the middle. The CDR3 DNA reads TGTGCCAGCAGTGAACCTGCTTACGGAAAACTGTTTTTT. This gives the protein CASSEPAYGKLFF.

This clone was found a few times. The V call is TRBV30, the J call TRBJ2-2; D perhaps matches TRBD1 (5 bases). Per germline, CDR1 GTSNPN and CDR2 SVGIG (reference sequence). Trimming stripped 1 base from V and 3 bases from J, with 6 bases between. This CDR3 region has 13 residues. The CDR3 sequence is CAWSGQYTGELFF. CDR3 DNA: TGTGCCTGGAGTGGACAGTACACCGGGGAGCTGTTTTTT.

This clone has at least ten counts. The chain has TRBV18 and TRBJ2-1; weak D call: TRBD1 (6 bases). Germline V lookup: CDR1 KGHSH, CDR2 LQKENI. Trimming pared 2 bases from V and 9 bases from J, leaving 11 bases between. The CDR3 has 13 residues. CDR3 in amino acids: CASSPGTGREQFF. In DNA form, the CDR3 reads TGTGCCAGCTCACCAGGCACAGGGCGTGAGCAGTTCTTC.